This T cell receptor (beta chain) originates from a study of identical twins. TCRdb reprocessed the 5' RACE reads via MiXCR and lists one record per CDR3 protein. The sample has some 690,000 distinct CDR3 sequences, 20% to 25% seen once; the top ten hold 4% to 4.5%. The same data also went into a second study, on T cells expressing NK-cell markers. That report adds: The same clonotypes also predominated in the CD3+CD56-NKG2C+ fraction of a handful of donors.

The sequence derives from a woman aged 18-29 years in good health. Source material: PBMCs.

CDR3 coding DNA: TGTGCCAGCAGCTTATTTAGGGAGTTGAGCACAGATACGCAGTATTTT. As protein: CASSLFRELSTDTQYF. The chain recombines TRBV11-2 with TRBJ2-3, with a tentative D call TRBD2 (5 bases). This CDR3 has 16 residues. Trimming shortened V by 2 bases and J by 0 bases, and 12 bases separated the two germline ends. CDR1 SGHAT and CDR2 FQNNGV come from the germline V gene.